These 8 T cell receptor beta chains were all obtained from the same sample, sequenced in a study of identifying expanded T cells in peripheral blood. Generated by immunoSEQ multiplex PCR, the TCRdb table keeps only in-frame clones and is missing some. The table includes 90,000 to 95,000 clones, roughly 90% detected once. Material for sequencing was blood. Receptor source: a person aged 18 to 70 in good health.

V usage is TRBV6-1 and J usage is TRBJ2-3; 10 bases match TRBD2. Trimming removed 4 bases from V and 2 bases from J; junction bases left unmatched: 15. CDR3 length: 19 residues. Germline values: CDR1 MNHNS, CDR2 SASEGT. In DNA form, the CDR3 reads TGTGCCAGCAGTGGAACTGTGGGTTTAGCGGGGGGATACACAGATACGCAGTATTTT. This codes for CASSGTVGLAGGYTDTQYF.

The chain joins TRBV5-1 to TRBJ2-1; tentative D call: TRBD1 (6 bases). The germline V and J ends were trimmed by 4 bases and 3 bases, with 23 bases remaining between them. The germline gives CDR1 SGHRS, CDR2 YFSETQ. This CDR3 region has 18 residues. The CDR3 protein is CASSEDILQGRDYNEQFF. The DNA of the CDR3 is TGCGCCAGCAGCGAAGATATCCTACAGGGTCGGGACTACAATGAGCAGTTCTTC.

This sequence joins TRBV6-5 and TRBJ1-2, with TRBD1 matching over 7 bases. The V gene end was trimmed by 10 bases and the J gene end by 4 bases; junction bases not matched to a gene: 6. Germline lookup yields CDR1 MNHEY and CDR2 SVGAGI. The CDR3 consists of 12 residues. CDR3 in DNA: TGTGCCACCACAGGGGTGGGCTATGGCTACACCTTC. Translated, it gives CATTGVGYGYTF.

V is TRBV23-1 and J is TRBJ1-2, with D perhaps matching TRBD1 (5 bases). TRBV23-1 qualifies as an ORF whose function is uncertain. The CDR3 has 14 amino acids. The V gene lost 11 bases and the J gene lost 2 bases, with 18 bases spanning the gap. CDR3 nucleotide sequence: TGCGCCGGTTCAGGGCCCGTGCACAACTATGGCTACACCTTC. Translating gives CAGSGPVHNYGYTF.

The table lists this clone with a few counts. J is TRBJ1-1 and V is TRBV6-5, with D maybe TRBD1 (6 bases). Trimming removed 4 bases from V and 5 bases from J, with 17 bases in between. The CDR3 length is 15 residues. Germline CDR1 reads MNHEY; CDR2 reads SVGAGI. CDR3 sequence reads: CASSSIPGRGTEAFF. As DNA, the CDR3 is TGTGCCAGCAGTTCTATACCCGGGAGGGGGACTGAAGCTTTCTTT.

The V gene is TRBV4-2, the J gene TRBJ1-1; 7 bases match TRBD1. The germline V gene has CDR1 LGHNA and CDR2 YNFKEQ. V was pared by 0 bases and J by 8 bases, with 3 bases of the junction left unmatched. The CDR3 extends over 13 amino acids. CDR3 bases: TGTGCCAGCAGCCAAGATGTGGACAGGGAAGCTTTCTTT. Translating gives CASSQDVDREAFF.

The genes are TRBV7-9 and TRBJ2-3, with D possibly being TRBD1 (7 bases). V was clipped by 11 bases and J by 3 bases, with 27 bases between them. The germline V gene encodes CDR1 SEHNR and CDR2 FQNEAQ (reference sequence). This CDR3 spans 17 amino acids. The CDR3 protein is CASGGRRTLGGTDTQYF. The CDR3 DNA reads as TGTGCCTCAGGGGGACGGAGAACCTTAGGGGGGACAGATACGCAGTATTTT.

V gene TRBV5-1 combines with J gene TRBJ1-2; 12 bases align to TRBD1. This CDR3 is 14 amino acids long. Germline CDR1 and CDR2: SGHRS and YFSETQ. J was trimmed by 7 bases and V by 4 bases; bases with no gene match: 5. The CDR3 here is CASSAGQGAFGYTF. The DNA for the CDR3 is TGCGCCAGCAGCGCGGGACAGGGGGCATTTGGCTACACCTTC. The full variable domain, with the rest looked up from reference TRBV5-1 and TRBJ1-2, is KAGVTQTPRYLIKTRGQQVTLSCSPISGHRSVSWYQQTPGQGLQFLFEYFSETQRNKGNFPGRFSGRQFSNSRSEMNVSTLELGDSALYLCASSAGQGAFGYTFGSGTRLTVV.